The clone carrying this T cell receptor beta chain occurred a few times. Its antigen is unknown. TCRdb re-derived calls from the 5' RACE reads in MiXCR, one entry per CDR3 protein. The sample has about 220,000 distinct CDR3 sequences; approximately 3.2% are singletons. The data were taken from a study of T cells after yellow fever vaccination. Background on the study: Preparing low-cell-number fractions relied on SMART-Seq v4 Ultra Low Input. Points from the study as a whole: It was a weaker secondary response, yet one that peaked faster, at day 5 versus 15.

The CDR3 is made up of 14 amino acids. The germline V and J ends were trimmed by 0 bases and 10 bases, with 13 bases remaining between them. Germline lookup yields CDR1 DFQATT and CDR2 SNEGSKA (reference sequence). Sequenced here: CD4+ T cells sorted from PBMCs, sampled 10 days after the yellow fever booster vaccination. The sequence was obtained from a man aged 18 to 35 who received the YFV17D yellow fever vaccine. The gene calls are TRBV20-1 and TRBJ1-6; D is uncertain. CDR3 amino acids: CSARDQGNSSPLHF. The CDR3 DNA follows: TGCAGTGCTAGAGATCAAGGGAATAGCTCACCCCTCCACTTT.